Presented here are 25 T cell receptor beta chains from one specimen sequenced in a study of CD4 and CD8 cells across lung adenocarcinoma regions. From the PCR reads, TCRdb called clonotypes with MiXCR, one entry per CDR3 protein. This table holds about 3,700 distinct CDR3 sequences, about 56% found once. The sample taken for sequencing was CD4+ T cells from the margin of a lung tumor. The receptor set was obtained from a female donor with lung adenocarcinoma. The CD4 and CD8 labels of this study may be unreliable.

This clonotype has just one count. One junction end does not reproduce the germline sequence, and a read error may be involved. V is TRBV10-3 and J is TRBJ2-3; D might be TRBD1 or TRBD2, each matching 6 bases. Germline V lookup: CDR1 ENHRY, CDR2 SYGVKD. The CDR3 spans 14 residues. CDR3: CAGFGGRDPDTQYF. CDR3 bases: TGTGCGGGGTTCGGGGGCCGTGACCCAGATACCCAGTATTTC.

A single count supports this clonotype. J is TRBJ2-5 and V is TRBV7-2; 10 nucleotides line up with TRBD1. The DNA end lines up better with TRBJ2-7; the J call may be wrong. Germline V gene sequence: CDR1 SGHTA, CDR2 FQGNSA. The CDR3 totals 17 residues. CDR3 nucleotides: TGTGCCAGCAGCTTAGAACCGACGGGACAGGGGAACAACGAGCAGTACTTC. Translation: CASSLEPTGQGNNEQYF.

By its share, this clonotype is medium-sized. The chain carries TRBV6-1 and TRBJ2-3, with TRBD2 matching over 11 bases. Germline CDR1 MNHNS, CDR2 SASEGT. CDR3 size: 17 residues. V lost 5 bases and J lost 1; bases outside the gene matches: 8. CDR3 loop: CASSQLAGEVGTDTQYF. The CDR3 nucleotides read TGTGCCAGCAGTCAACTAGCGGGAGAAGTTGGCACAGATACGCAGTATTTT.

By share, this clonotype counts as medium-sized. The rearrangement links TRBV6-1 to TRBJ2-1; 10 bases match TRBD1. The DNA matches TRBJ2-5 better at its end, which makes the J call doubtful. CDR3 size: 14 residues. Per the germline V gene, CDR1 is MNHNS and CDR2 is SASEGT. CDR3 nucleotides: TGTGCCAGCAGAAGACAGGGGGCTATAGAGACCCAGTACTTC. It codes for CASRRQGAIETQYF.

V is TRBV6-1 and J is TRBJ2-5, with 7 bases identical to TRBD1. The J call may be wrong; the DNA end is better matched by TRBJ2-7. Germline-derived CDR1 and CDR2 are MNHNS and SASEGT. This CDR3 is 12 amino acids long. CDR3 sequence: CASSRPGGEQYF. The CDR3 DNA reads as TGTGCCAGCAGTCGTCCAGGGGGCGAGCAGTACTTC.

This clonotype was recorded a few times. An end of the junction differs from the germline gene, which may be a read error. The V call is TRBV6-1, the J call TRBJ2-3; 12 nucleotides agree with TRBD1. CDR1 and CDR2 from the germline V gene are MNHNS and SASEGT. The CDR3 length is 16 residues. The CDR3 sequence is CASSEGQGASKDTQYF. Written as DNA, the CDR3 is TGTGCCAGCAGTGAGGGACAGGGGGCGAGCAAAGATACGCAGTATTTC.

This sequence joins TRBV6-5 and TRBJ1-3; D is possibly TRBD1 (5 bases). Between the trimmed V and J ends, which lost 4 bases and 1 base, there was a span of 14 bases. Germline V lookup: CDR1 MNHEY, CDR2 SVGAGI. The CDR3 spans 16 residues. The CDR3 here is CASSFLAGGSGNTIYF. Here the CDR3 DNA reads TGTGCCAGCAGTTTCTTAGCGGGGGGGTCTGGAAACACCATATATTTT.

V and J are TRBV6-1 and TRBJ2-4; weak D call: TRBD1 (6 bases). Trimming removed 3 bases from V and 6 bases from J, with 9 bases in between. Per the germline V gene, CDR1 is MNHNS and CDR2 is SASEGT. The CDR3 totals 13 residues. CDR3 region: CASSDRGGNIQYF. Here the CDR3 DNA reads TGTGCCAGCAGTGACAGGGGTGGAAACATTCAGTACTTC.

By frequency in the sample, this clonotype is large. The chain links TRBV6-1 to TRBJ2-3; TRBD2 matches at 10 bases. Germline values: CDR1 MNHNS, CDR2 SASEGT. The J segment lost 1 base and the V segment lost 8 bases, leaving 9 bases of the junction unmatched. The CDR3 has 16 amino acids. CDR3 loop: CASETQAGGGTDTQYF. CDR3 nucleotide sequence: TGTGCCAGCGAAACACAAGCGGGAGGGGGCACAGATACGCAGTATTTT.

The V and J genes are TRBV9 and TRBJ1-1; D gene ambiguous. Germline CDR1 and CDR2: SGDLS and YYNGEE. This CDR3 has 13 residues. V lost 0 bases and J lost 4, with 7 bases in between. The CDR3: CASSVADTTEAFF. The DNA for the CDR3 is TGTGCCAGCAGCGTAGCAGATACCACTGAAGCTTTCTTT.

The rearrangement joins TRBV7-2 to TRBJ2-5; maybe TRBD2 (7 bases). Looked up from germline, CDR1 is SGHTA and CDR2 is FQGNSA. The CDR3 is made up of 14 amino acids. CDR3 sequence reads: CAGRGGRDQETQYF. The CDR3 DNA follows: TGTGCGGGGCGCGGGGGCCGTGACCAAGAGACCCAGTACTTC.

In this sample, this clonotype turned up a few times. J is TRBJ2-1 and V is TRBV30, with 10 bases identical to TRBD2. The V and J ends lost 6 bases and 4 bases, in that order; junction bases with no gene match: 3. The CDR3 is made up of 13 amino acids. CDR1 is GTSNPN, CDR2 SVGIG, per germline (reference sequence). CDR3 coding DNA: TGTGCCTGCCTAGCGGGAGCATACAATGAGCAGTTCTTC. Residues: CACLAGAYNEQFF.

This chain joins TRBV6-5 and TRBJ2-1, with a weak D call TRBD1 (6 bases). CDR1 and CDR2 from the germline V gene are MNHEY and SVGAGI. V lost 5 bases, J lost 8 bases, and 13 bases lay in between. CDR3 length: 13 residues. In nucleotides, the CDR3 is TGTGCCAGCAGTAACGAACAGGGCGATGAGCAGTTCTTC. Translating it yields CASSNEQGDEQFF.

The V gene is TRBV3-1, the J gene TRBJ2-7; 9 bases line up with TRBD2. CDR3 size: 13 residues. Germline lookup yields CDR1 LGHDT and CDR2 YNNKEL (reference sequence). V lost 8 bases and J lost 4; bases outside the gene matches: 6. DNA for the CDR3: TGTGCCAGCTTTAGCGGGAGCTTATACGAGCAGTACTTC. It encodes CASFSGSLYEQYF.

This clonotype occurred once. The chain employs TRBV27 and TRBJ1-1; a weak D match, TRBD1 (5 bases). The CDR3 spans 13 residues. Trimming cost V 3 bases and J 8 bases, with 13 bases left between them. Germline V CDR1 and CDR2: MNHEY, SMNVEV (reference sequence). CDR3 in DNA: TGTGCCAGCAGTTTCCAGTGGGACGGAGAAGCTTTCTTT. Its translation: CASSFQWDGEAFF.

This clonotype was seen a few times. The chain links TRBV6-1 to TRBJ2-1; TRBD2 might be the D (6 bases). Trimming removed 1 base from V and 4 bases from J, with 14 bases in between. Germline V gene sequence: CDR1 MNHNS, CDR2 SASEGT. The CDR3 extends over 16 amino acids. The CDR3 sequence is CASSEEWGGKYNEQFF. The CDR3 DNA is TGTGCCAGCAGTGAAGAATGGGGAGGCAAGTACAATGAGCAGTTCTTC.

The chain combines TRBV6-1 with TRBJ2-7; D call uncertain. Germline V gene sequence: CDR1 MNHNS, CDR2 SASEGT. The V end was cut by 3 bases, the J end by 0 bases, with 6 bases between. The length of the CDR3 is 13 residues. The CDR3 sequence is CASSEVHSYEQYF. The DNA of the CDR3 is TGTGCCAGCAGTGAGGTGCACTCCTACGAGCAGTACTTC.

This clonotype is categorized as medium-sized. The chain employs TRBV7-8 and TRBJ2-3; no clear D. Looked up from germline, CDR1 is SGHVS and CDR2 is FQNEAQ. The V gene lost 5 bases and the J gene lost 0 bases, with 15 bases spanning the gap. The CDR3 covers 16 residues. CDR3 residues: CASSPNFRGSTDTQYF. The CDR3 DNA reads TGTGCCAGCAGCCCTAACTTTCGTGGAAGCACAGATACGCAGTATTTT.

Regarding this clonotype: The junction departs from the called germline gene at one end, perhaps through a read error. The chain recombines TRBV6-4 with TRBJ2-3, with TRBD2 as a possible D gene (6 bases). The length of the CDR3 is 16 residues. From germline, CDR1 is MRHNA and CDR2 SNTAGT. CDR3 DNA sequence: TGTGCCAGCAGGGAGACTAGGGGCCGGAGTCAAGAGACGCAGTACTTT. Translating it yields CASRETRGRSQETQYF.

This chain joins TRBV27 and TRBJ2-5; 9 bases agree with TRBD2. The better agreement between TRBJ2-7 and the DNA end casts doubt on the J call. The CDR3 contains 16 residues. The germline V gene encodes CDR1 MNHEY and CDR2 SMNVEV (reference sequence). The CDR3 spells CASSLFYSGGTYEQYF. The CDR3 DNA sequence: TGTGCCAGCAGTCTTTTCTATAGCGGGGGTACCTACGAGCAGTACTTC.

The CDR3 reads CASSEIRIDEQYF. The DNA of the CDR3 is TGTGCCAGCAGTGAAATCAGGATCGATGAGCAGTACTTC. The chain couples TRBV6-1 to TRBJ2-4; D unclear. CDR1 and CDR2 from the germline V gene are MNHNS and SASEGT. The CDR3 has 13 residues. V lost 2 bases, J lost 13 bases, and 15 bases lay in between.

This rearrangement joins TRBV11-2 to TRBJ2-2; TRBD1 agrees at 9 bases. Unmatched junction bases numbered 9, after V lost 4 bases and J lost 6 bases. CDR3 size: 16 residues. CDR1 and CDR2 from the germline V gene are SGHAT and FQNNGV. The chain's CDR3 is CASSSRDRAGAGELFF. The CDR3 DNA is TGTGCCAGCAGCTCCCGGGACAGGGCAGGCGCCGGGGAGCTGTTTTTT.

V is TRBV4-2 and J is TRBJ2-3, with TRBD2 matching over 14 bases. The DNA end is more similar to TRBJ2-7, so the J call may be wrong. CDR1 LGHNA and CDR2 YNFKEQ come from the germline V gene. The CDR3 runs to 17 residues. This chain's CDR3 is CASSQGTSGGPYNEQYF. The CDR3, as DNA: TGTGCCAGCAGCCAGGGGACTAGCGGGGGCCCTTACAATGAGCAGTACTTC.

V is TRBV6-5 and J is TRBJ2-1, with 11 bases fitting TRBD2. From germline, CDR1 is MNHEY and CDR2 SVGAGI. The trim removed 0 bases at V and 7 bases at J, leaving 8 bases unmatched. This CDR3 comprises 17 residues. The CDR3 DNA follows: TGTGCCAGCAGTTACTCGAGCACTAGCGGGGGCTCGAATGAGCAGTTCTTC. Its translation: CASSYSSTSGGSNEQFF.

By share of the sample, this clonotype is medium-sized. V is TRBV6-1 and J is TRBJ2-1; D unresolved. V gave up 7 bases and J gave up 15 bases, with 19 bases separating them. The CDR3 runs to 12 residues. Germline CDR1 MNHNS, CDR2 SASEGT. CDR3 loop: CASTEPGLEWFF. The CDR3, as DNA: TGTGCCAGCACCGAACCGGGCCTAGAATGGTTCTTC.